This T cell receptor (beta chain) was sequenced in a study of T cell responses to AZD1222 COVID-19 vaccine. Study-level information: Second-dose timings of about 4 or about 12 weeks were pooled. The study's findings and limits: Females made up more of the donors, who were largely white British, and clonal diversity may have come out too low. Mapped onto spike, vaccine-associated CD4 TCRs spanned it and were dominant at 160-218 and 743-854. Baseline testing showed seropositivity in only a handful of AZD1222 recipients.

Profiled with immunoSEQ multiplex PCR; TCRdb holds only in-frame clones, not every one. The sample has 100,000 to 150,000 clones, approximately 91% seen once; the top ten hold about 27%. To note about this clone: Antigen: not known.

The sequence was obtained from an adult in good health. The input for sequencing was peripheral blood, taken on day 0 of AZD1222 vaccination.

CDR3 region: CASSLGGLENEKLFF. The CDR3 DNA sequence: TGTGCCAGCAGCTTGGGGGGGCTGGAAAATGAAAAACTGTTTTTT. J is TRBJ1-4 and V is TRBV7-2, with a weak D call TRBD1 (6 bases). With 3 bases removed from V and 5 bases from J, the gap between germline ends came to 13 bases. This CDR3 has 15 amino acids. From germline, CDR1 is SGHTA and CDR2 FQGNSA.